Following are 14 T cell receptor beta chains from one sample sequenced in a study of blood T cell repertoires in COVID-19. The method was immunoSEQ multiplex PCR; TCRdb's version includes in-frame clones alone and lacks a portion of them. The table lists fewer than 350,000 clones, 81% of them singletons. The material sequenced was peripheral blood. Receptors were obtained from a woman aged 55 to 70 with active or convalescent COVID-19.

The J gene is TRBJ1-2, the V gene TRBV9; 8 bases fit TRBD1. The V segment lost 5 bases and the J segment 7 bases; nucleotides outside the gene matches: 10. The CDR3 is 14 amino acids. Per germline, CDR1 SGDLS and CDR2 YYNGEE. DNA of the CDR3: TGTGCCAGCAGTGCATTTGACAGGGGCAGTGGCTACACCTTC. Amino acids: CASSAFDRGSGYTF.

This chain uses TRBV14 with TRBJ1-2, with D hard to call. The germline V and J ends were trimmed by 4 bases and 4 bases, with 10 bases remaining between them. Germline lookup yields CDR1 SGHDN and CDR2 FVKESK. The CDR3 runs 13 residues. The CDR3 nucleotides read TGTGCCAGCAGCCTCACTCGCTCCTATGGCTACACCTTC. Protein product: CASSLTRSYGYTF.

The gene calls are TRBV6-6 and TRBJ1-5; TRBD1 matches at 8 bases. The germline CDR1 and CDR2 sequences are MNHNY and SVGAGI (reference sequence). This CDR3 comprises 14 residues. With 6 bases clipped from V and 4 bases from J, the junction kept 5 bases outside the gene matches. The CDR3: CASSATGGNQPQHF. Written as DNA, the CDR3 is TGTGCCAGCAGCGCTACAGGGGGAAATCAGCCCCAGCATTTT.

The V call is TRBV30, the J call TRBJ1-5; D call uncertain. V lost 1 base and J 3 bases, leaving 7 bases between the germline ends. Germline CDR1 is GTSNPN and CDR2 is SVGIG (reference sequence). This CDR3 is 13 amino acids long. CDR3 region: CAWSAEVNQPQHF. As DNA, the CDR3 is TGTGCCTGGAGTGCAGAGGTCAATCAGCCCCAGCATTTT.

The chain links TRBV19 to TRBJ2-1; 15 positions agree with TRBD2. The CDR3 is 16 amino acids. V trimming: 3 bases; J trimming: 9 bases; junction bases outside the gene matches: 6. Germline V CDR1 and CDR2: LNHDA, SQIVND (reference sequence). CDR3 amino acids: CASSIRTSGGAFEQFF. The CDR3 DNA sequence: TGTGCCAGTAGTATCCGGACTAGCGGGGGGGCCTTTGAGCAGTTCTTC.

This clone was seen a few times. The V and J genes are TRBV7-9 and TRBJ2-1, with 10 bases lining up with TRBD2. Germline lookup yields CDR1 SEHNR and CDR2 FQNEAQ (reference sequence). The CDR3 totals 15 residues. V lost 2 bases and J lost 9; bases outside the gene matches: 7. This CDR3 is CASSLSTSGDFEQFF. The CDR3 bases are TGTGCCAGCAGCTTATCCACTAGCGGGGACTTTGAGCAGTTCTTC. The variable domain in full, with the rest retrieved from reference TRBV7-9 and TRBJ2-1, is DTGVSQNPRHKITKRGQNVTFRCDPISEHNRLYWYRQTLGQGPEFLTYFQNEAQLEKSRLLSDRFSAERPKGSFSTLEIQRTEQGDSAMYLCASSLSTSGDFEQFFGPGTRLTVL.

The CDR3 loop reads CASSLGAGVANEKLFF. The CDR3 DNA follows: TGTGCCAGCAGCTTGGGTGCAGGGGTGGCTAATGAAAAACTGTTTTTT. The chain couples TRBV5-6 to TRBJ1-4; weak D call: TRBD1 (6 bases). Looked up from germline, CDR1 is SGHDT and CDR2 is YYEEEE. The CDR3 sequence is 16 residues long. The V end was cut by 0 bases, the J end by 3 bases, with 12 bases between.

The CDR3 region has the DNA TGTGCCAGTAGTATAGCCCTAGCGGGGGGGCGTGTTGAGCAGTTCTTC. As protein: CASSIALAGGRVEQFF. The V call is TRBV19, the J call TRBJ2-1, with 12 bases aligning to TRBD2. The CDR3 extends over 16 amino acids. J gave up 9 bases and V 1 base, and 7 bases lay outside the gene matches. Germline V gene sequence: CDR1 LNHDA, CDR2 SQIVND (reference sequence).

This clone was seen just once. This rearrangement joins TRBV4-3 to TRBJ2-4, with D possibly being TRBD2 (6 bases). V was clipped by 0 bases and J by 0 bases, with 15 bases between them. This CDR3 comprises 18 residues. Germline CDR1 reads LGHNA; CDR2 reads YSLEER. CDR3 loop: CASSQDPGVRLAKNIQYF. CDR3 nucleotide sequence: TGCGCCAGCAGCCAAGATCCGGGGGTAAGGCTAGCCAAAAACATTCAGTACTTC.

V usage is TRBV4-1 and J usage is TRBJ2-6; D possibly corresponds to TRBD1 (6 bases). Germline V CDR1 and CDR2: MGHRA, YSYEKL. The V end was cut by 2 bases, the J end by 0 bases, with 17 bases between. The CDR3 spans 19 residues. The CDR3: CASSQLRTGLFSGANVLTF. The DNA for the CDR3 is TGCGCCAGCAGCCAATTGCGCACAGGGTTGTTCTCTGGGGCCAACGTCCTGACTTTC.

This clone was detected a few times. The chain employs TRBV9 and TRBJ2-2; D gene ambiguous. The CDR3 length is 12 residues. The germline V gene has CDR1 SGDLS and CDR2 YYNGEE. V was clipped by 0 bases and J by 9 bases, with 6 bases between them. The CDR3 protein is CASSVDGRELFF. DNA for the CDR3: TGTGCCAGCAGCGTAGATGGCCGGGAGCTGTTTTTT.

This clone was picked up one time. The V and J genes are TRBV5-1 and TRBJ1-2; D might be TRBD1 (5 bases). The CDR3 covers 17 residues. Germline CDR1 reads SGHRS; CDR2 reads YFSETQ. V gave up 4 bases and J gave up 0 bases, with 19 bases separating them. The DNA for the CDR3 is TGCGCCAGCAGCCCCCTACTCAGGGATCGGTCTAACTATGGCTACACCTTC. Translating it yields CASSPLLRDRSNYGYTF.

The chain joins TRBV7-3 to TRBJ1-2; the match to TRBD1 covers 7 bases. Germline V lookup: CDR1 SGHTA, CDR2 FQGTGA. J gave up 6 bases and V 0 bases, and 4 bases lay outside the gene matches. CDR3 length: 14 residues. CDR3 protein: CASSLTGTEDGYTF. The CDR3 nucleotides are TGTGCCAGCAGCTTAACAGGGACAGAAGATGGCTACACCTTC.

In this sample, this clone turned up a few times. The chain combines TRBV6-2 or TRBV6-3 with TRBJ2-7; 7 bases fit TRBD2. This CDR3 spans 13 amino acids. Germline V CDR1 and CDR2: MNHEY, SVGEGT. V lost 4 bases to trimming and J lost 3 bases; unmatched junction nucleotides: 3. The CDR3 DNA reads as TGTGCCAGCAGTTCCGGGGAGGGCTACGAGCAGTACTTC. Translating gives CASSSGEGYEQYF.